The 32 T cell receptor beta chains below were found in one sample sequenced in a study of shared T cell receptors in the human thymus. The assay was immunoSEQ multiplex PCR, and TCRdb's table has in-frame clones only and misses some. The sample has some 700,000 clones, more than 75% seen once. This sample also appeared in a second study, on human thymus T cells.

The sample comprised thymocytes. Receptors originate from a boy under three years old with a congenital heart defect.

This chain's CDR3 is CASSQEWRGYEQYF. The CDR3 coding sequence is TGCGCCAGCAGCCAAGAATGGAGGGGCTACGAGCAGTACTTC. The chain has TRBV4-3 and TRBJ2-5; D perhaps matches TRBD2 (6 bases). TRBJ2-7 matches the DNA end more closely, so the J call is doubtful. CDR3 length equals 14 residues. From germline, CDR1 is LGHNA and CDR2 YSLEER.

The chain links TRBV30 to TRBJ2-3; a possible D gene is TRBD2 (5 bases). The V gene lost 3 bases and the J gene lost 4 bases, with 17 bases spanning the gap. From germline, CDR1 is GTSNPN and CDR2 SVGIG (reference sequence). CDR3 length: 15 residues. DNA of the CDR3: TGTGCCTGGAGCACGATCCCGGGAACGCCAGATACGCAGTATTTT. It yields the protein CAWSTIPGTPDTQYF.

The CDR3 protein is CASSYSPGHYEQYF. In nucleotides, the CDR3 is TGTGCCAGCAGTTACTCTCCAGGACACTACGAGCAGTACTTC. The rearrangement joins TRBV6-5 to TRBJ2-7; D is possibly TRBD1 (5 bases). Germline V gene lookup returns CDR1 MNHEY and CDR2 SVGAGI. The CDR3 has 14 amino acids. Between the trimmed V and J ends, which lost 0 bases and 3 bases, there was a span of 9 bases.

The chain combines TRBV4-1 with TRBJ2-3; 10 positions match TRBD2. With 2 bases clipped from V and 2 bases from J, the junction kept 1 base outside the gene matches. The CDR3 totals 15 residues. Germline CDR1 MGHRA, CDR2 YSYEKL. The CDR3 here is CASSQTSGATDTQYF. The CDR3 region has the DNA TGCGCCAGCAGCCAAACTAGCGGGGCCACAGATACGCAGTATTTT.

V gene TRBV10-3 combines with J gene TRBJ2-7; maybe TRBD2 (5 bases). Trimming removed 3 bases at V and 2 bases at J, with 17 bases between. From germline, CDR1 is ENHRY and CDR2 SYGVKD. The CDR3 is 16 residues long. CDR3 protein: CAISDPDRPGTYEQYF. The DNA for the CDR3 is TGTGCCATCAGTGACCCAGACCGACCGGGAACCTACGAGCAGTACTTC.

The chain joins TRBV7-9 to TRBJ2-1; 11 nucleotides agree with TRBD2. CDR1 and CDR2 (germline): SEHNR, FQNEAQ (reference sequence). CDR3 size: 19 residues. Trimming cost V 2 bases and J 4 bases; bases outside gene matches: 13. The CDR3 DNA follows: TGTGCCAGCAGCTTATCCAGGGATCTAGCGGGAGGTCCTTACAATGAGCAGTTCTTC. As protein: CASSLSRDLAGGPYNEQFF. The whole variable domain, filled in from reference TRBV7-9 and TRBJ2-1, reads DTGVSQNPRHKITKRGQNVTFRCDPISEHNRLYWYRQTLGQGPEFLTYFQNEAQLEKSRLLSDRFSAERPKGSFSTLEIQRTEQGDSAMYLCASSLSRDLAGGPYNEQFFGPGTRLTVL.

J is TRBJ1-2 and V is TRBV5-3, with D perhaps TRBD1 (5 bases). TRBV5-3 is identified as an open reading frame with a role that is uncertain. Trimming removed 1 base at V and 5 bases at J, with 12 bases between. CDR3 length: 14 amino acids. The CDR3 loop is CARSLRSGLYGYTF. The DNA of the CDR3 is TGTGCCAGAAGCTTGAGGTCAGGGTTGTATGGCTACACCTTC.

This chain connects TRBV5-1 to TRBJ2-5, with TRBD1 as a possible D gene (6 bases). The DNA end lines up better with TRBJ2-7; the J call may be wrong. The CDR3 runs 13 residues. Germline V lookup: CDR1 SGHRS, CDR2 YFSETQ. This CDR3 is CASSLIGGYEQYF. Here the CDR3 DNA reads TGCGCCAGCAGCCTCATAGGGGGCTACGAGCAGTACTTC.

The chain uses TRBV28 and TRBJ1-2; D may be TRBD1 (6 bases). The CDR3 runs to 14 residues. The V end lost 5 bases, the J end lost 6 bases, and 16 bases lay between the germline ends. Germline V gene data show CDR1 as MDHEN and CDR2 as SYDVKM. The CDR3 DNA reads TGTGCCAGCAGTAGACCGGGGGGCTTGAATGGCTACACCTTC. Translation: CASSRPGGLNGYTF.

This chain uses TRBV11-2 with TRBJ1-1, with 7 bases matching TRBD1. V trimming: 6 bases; J trimming: 0 bases; junction bases outside the gene matches: 10. Germline lookup yields CDR1 SGHAT and CDR2 FQNNGV. This CDR3 is 16 amino acids long. Here the CDR3 reads CASSPPRDSMNTEAFF. The CDR3 DNA is TGTGCCAGCAGTCCCCCGCGGGACAGCATGAACACTGAAGCTTTCTTT.

The chain combines TRBV27 with TRBJ2-3; 11 bases fit TRBD2. This CDR3 contains 14 residues. Germline CDR1 is MNHEY and CDR2 is SMNVEV (reference sequence). With 7 bases clipped from V and 6 bases from J, the junction kept 6 bases outside the gene matches. This chain's CDR3 is CASNGTSGWDTQYF. CDR3 bases: TGTGCCAGCAATGGGACTAGCGGCTGGGATACGCAGTATTTT.

V usage is TRBV23-1 and J usage is TRBJ2-6, with TRBD2 as a possible D gene (6 bases). TRBV23-1 is reported as an ORF; its role is uncertain. V was shortened by 10 bases and J by 13 bases, with 17 bases between the two germline ends. This CDR3 contains 12 residues. The chain's CDR3 is CATRETPGVLTF. The CDR3 region has the DNA TGCGCCACACGGGAGACGCCGGGTGTCCTGACTTTC.

J is TRBJ2-5 and V is TRBV4-3, with 13 nucleotides matching TRBD2. J lost 1 base, V lost 0 bases, and 2 bases had no gene match. The CDR3 covers 17 residues. Germline V gene sequence: CDR1 LGHNA, CDR2 YSLEER. The CDR3 spells CASSQDRLAGGQETQYF. The CDR3 bases are TGCGCCAGCAGCCAAGATAGACTAGCGGGAGGCCAAGAGACCCAGTACTTC.

The count of this clone is one. J is TRBJ2-5 and V is TRBV2; D ambiguous. Trimming pared 7 bases from V and 3 bases from J, leaving 3 bases between. The CDR3 is 10 residues long. The V gene's germline CDR1 is SNHLY and CDR2 FYNNEI. This CDR3 is CASIEETQYF. CDR3 coding DNA: TGTGCCAGCATCGAAGAGACCCAGTACTTC.

This clone came up once. The chain couples TRBV7-8 to TRBJ2-2; 11 bases agree with TRBD2. Germline CDR1 and CDR2: SGHVS and FQNEAQ. The CDR3 has 18 residues. Unmatched junction bases numbered 12, after V lost 4 bases and J lost 5 bases. The CDR3 sequence is CASSSYTSGSLGTGELFF. DNA for the CDR3: TGTGCCAGCAGCTCCTACACTAGCGGGAGCCTCGGGACCGGGGAGCTGTTTTTT.

The genes are TRBV6-1 and TRBJ1-5; D remains unclear. The V gene's germline CDR1 is MNHNS and CDR2 SASEGT. The CDR3 length is 15 residues. Trimming removed 6 bases from V and 4 bases from J, with 16 bases in between. The CDR3 region has the DNA TGTGCCAGCAGCGCCCGTATGACGGGGAATCAGCCCCAGCATTTT. Protein sequence: CASSARMTGNQPQHF.

To note about this clone: Additional DNA sequences in this sample encode the identical CDR3. V and J are TRBV9 and TRBJ2-5, with D possibly being TRBD2 (6 bases). The length of the CDR3 is 14 residues. CDR1 and CDR2 (germline): SGDLS, YYNGEE. V lost 0 bases, J lost 3 bases, and 9 bases lay in between. The CDR3, as DNA: TGTGCCAGCAGCGTAGATCGCGGGGAAGAGACCCAGTACTTC. Its protein is CASSVDRGEETQYF.

The V call is TRBV25-1, the J call TRBJ2-7; 10 bases line up with TRBD1. The CDR3 contains 13 residues. The germline V gene has CDR1 MGHDK and CDR2 SYGVNS. Unmatched junction bases numbered 1, after V lost 6 bases and J lost 2 bases. The CDR3 bases are TGTGCCAGCAGGGGGACAGGGGCCTACGAGCAGTACTTC. Protein sequence: CASRGTGAYEQYF.

This chain links TRBV11-2 with TRBJ2-1, with 10 nucleotides matching TRBD2. The V segment lost 2 bases and the J segment 5 bases; nucleotides outside the gene matches: 12. Per germline, CDR1 SGHAT and CDR2 FQNNGV. The CDR3 is 18 amino acids. CDR3 residues: CASSLFPPGLANHNEQFF. In DNA form, the CDR3 reads TGTGCCAGCAGCTTATTTCCGCCGGGACTAGCGAACCACAATGAGCAGTTCTTC.

The chain carries TRBV4-3 and TRBJ2-1, with 13 nucleotides matching TRBD2. The CDR3 sequence is 19 residues long. Trimming at V came to 0 bases and at J to 1 base, leaving 6 bases not matched to a gene. CDR1 is LGHNA and CDR2 is YSLEER in the germline V gene. CDR3 residues: CASSQDCTSGRDSYNEQFF. The CDR3 coding sequence is TGCGCCAGCAGCCAAGATTGTACTAGCGGGAGGGATTCCTACAATGAGCAGTTCTTC.

This sequence joins TRBV7-9 and TRBJ2-5, with D unclear. CDR3 length: 17 residues. The V and J ends lost 7 bases and 1 base respectively, with 22 bases between them. Looked up from germline, CDR1 is SEHNR and CDR2 is FQNEAQ (reference sequence). The CDR3 spells CASTLSIYSKSQETQYF. CDR3 coding DNA: TGTGCCAGCACGCTGTCAATCTATTCTAAGTCCCAAGAGACCCAGTACTTC.

The chain couples TRBV18 to TRBJ2-3; TRBD2 matches at 8 bases. CDR1 and CDR2 (germline): KGHSH, LQKENI. CDR3 length: 17 amino acids. V lost 6 bases and J lost 2; bases outside the gene matches: 13. CDR3 region: CASSQQIAGRFTDTQYF. In DNA form, the CDR3 reads TGTGCCAGCTCTCAGCAGATAGCGGGGCGTTTCACAGATACGCAGTATTTT.

The chain employs TRBV27 and TRBJ1-4, with TRBD1 matching 10 bases. This CDR3 is built from 16 residues. The germline V gene has CDR1 MNHEY and CDR2 SMNVEV (reference sequence). V shed 3 bases and J 5 bases; nucleotides not matched to a gene: 6. The CDR3 nucleotides read TGTGCCAGCAGTTTGGGTATGGGACAGGGGAATGAAAAACTGTTTTTT. It yields the protein CASSLGMGQGNEKLFF.

This clone occurred a few times. V gene TRBV10-1 combines with J gene TRBJ2-7; TRBD2 matches 13 bases. With 4 bases clipped from V and 7 bases from J, the junction kept 10 bases outside the gene matches. Germline loops: CDR1 WNHNN, CDR2 SYGVQD (reference sequence). The CDR3 totals 16 residues. The DNA for the CDR3 is TGCGCCAGCAGTGCACTAGCGGGAGGGCCGGCGGGGGAGCAGTACTTC. Residues: CASSALAGGPAGEQYF.

The chain couples TRBV27 to TRBJ2-7; D is unclear. The germline CDR1 and CDR2 sequences are MNHEY and SMNVEV (reference sequence). V dropped 6 bases and J dropped 3 bases, with 15 bases sitting between them. The CDR3 contains 14 residues. As DNA, the CDR3 is TGTGCCAGCAGCACCCCGTGGCCGTTCTACGAGCAGTACTTC. Protein sequence: CASSTPWPFYEQYF.

This rearrangement joins TRBV11-3 to TRBJ2-5; TRBD2 aligns across 15 bases. Germline CDR1 is SGHNT and CDR2 is YENEEA. CDR3 length equals 16 residues. Trimming at V came to 6 bases and at J to 5 bases, leaving 7 bases not matched to a gene. For the CDR3, the DNA is TGTGCCAGCAGTTCCGGACTAGCGGGAGGGCCGGAGACCCAGTACTTC. Encoded protein: CASSSGLAGGPETQYF.

The rearrangement joins TRBV2 to TRBJ1-3; the D is unclear. CDR1 is SNHLY, CDR2 FYNNEI, per germline. This CDR3 has 15 residues. Trimming removed 3 bases at V and 0 bases at J, with 9 bases between. The CDR3 region has the DNA TGTGCCAGCAGTGATCAGGACTCCTCTGGAAACACCATATATTTT. Encoded protein: CASSDQDSSGNTIYF.

The rearrangement uses TRBV5-1 and TRBJ2-4; 7 nucleotides line up with TRBD2. CDR1 SGHRS and CDR2 YFSETQ come from the germline V gene. The trim removed 0 bases at V and 7 bases at J, leaving 4 bases unmatched. This CDR3 comprises 14 residues. The CDR3 spells CASSLGEGGNIQYF. The CDR3 DNA sequence: TGCGCCAGCAGCTTGGGGGAGGGCGGGAACATTCAGTACTTC.

The chain couples TRBV30 to TRBJ1-1, with 7 bases fitting TRBD1. This CDR3 has 15 amino acids. CDR1 is GTSNPN and CDR2 is SVGIG in the germline V gene (reference sequence). V shed 5 bases and J 0 bases; nucleotides not matched to a gene: 9. The DNA of the CDR3 is TGTGCCTGGCTACAGGGGCCCCAAATGAACACTGAAGCTTTCTTT. Translation gives CAWLQGPQMNTEAFF.

The V gene is TRBV10-1, the J gene TRBJ2-2, with a weak D call TRBD1 (6 bases). The ends were cut back, 0 bases at V and 6 bases at J, with 8 bases in the middle. CDR1 and CDR2 from the germline V gene are WNHNN and SYGVQD (reference sequence). CDR3 length: 14 residues. CDR3: CASSESQGSGELFF. The CDR3 bases are TGCGCCAGCAGTGAGTCCCAGGGGTCCGGGGAGCTGTTTTTT.

This clone was seen once. The chain has TRBV4-2 and TRBJ1-2, with 10 bases matching TRBD1. The CDR3 has 14 residues. Germline loops: CDR1 LGHNA, CDR2 YNFKEQ. J lost 3 bases, V lost 4 bases, and 2 bases had no gene match. The DNA for the CDR3 is TGTGCCAGCAGCCCGGGGACAGGGGACTATGGCTACACCTTC. Protein sequence: CASSPGTGDYGYTF.

The chain has TRBV4-3 and TRBJ2-3; 9 nucleotides agree with TRBD2. This CDR3 region has 19 residues. V shed 2 bases, J shed 4 bases, and the junction held 16 bases outside the gene matches. The germline CDR1 and CDR2 sequences are LGHNA and YSLEER. CDR3: CASSQTRAYSGSMADTQYF. The CDR3 DNA is TGCGCCAGCAGCCAAACCCGGGCCTATAGCGGGAGTATGGCAGATACGCAGTATTTT.